A selection of T cell receptor beta chains follows, all from one sample in a study of shared clonotypes between healthy human individuals. Assay: immunoSEQ multiplex PCR; the TCRdb copy retains only in-frame clones and omits some. The sample gives about 500,000 clones, approximately 77% of which show up once; around 11% is in the top ten. The sequencing input was PBMCs. Receptor source: a woman aged 40-49 years in good health. Some clones in this sample may be carry-over from other donors' samples. Each CDR3 is given with its conserved first and last residue. Each record gives: D gene, CDR3 length, clone size, V gene, J gene, CDR3 protein, CDR3 DNA. The D gene is left open where the match is weak. Clone size is given for some rows only: seen once, a few or many times, or a class if the clone is expanded.

d_call: TRBD2; cdr3_length: 16; clone_size: many; v_call: TRBV7-3; j_call: TRBJ2-3; cdr3_aa: CASSQGLAGLTDTQYF; cdr3_nt: TGTGCCAGCAGCCAAGGACTAGCGGGACTCACAGATACGCAGTATTTT
d_call: -; cdr3_length: 14; clone_size: -; v_call: TRBV9; j_call: TRBJ1-1; cdr3_aa: CASSVALGNTEAFF; cdr3_nt: TGTGCCAGCAGCGTAGCGTTGGGAAACACTGAAGCTTTCTTT
d_call: TRBD1; cdr3_length: 17; clone_size: -; v_call: TRBV7-8; j_call: TRBJ1-2; cdr3_aa: CASSLLTPGQGSYGYTF; cdr3_nt: TGTGCCAGCAGCTTATTGACTCCGGGACAGGGGAGCTATGGCTACACCTTC
d_call: -; cdr3_length: 14; clone_size: -; v_call: TRBV30; j_call: TRBJ1-2; cdr3_aa: CAWSVTATNYGYTF; cdr3_nt: TGTGCCTGGAGTGTAACGGCTACTAACTATGGCTACACCTTC
d_call: TRBD2; cdr3_length: 16; clone_size: -; v_call: TRBV5-1; j_call: TRBJ2-1; cdr3_aa: CASILVAGGPAGEQFF; cdr3_nt: TGCGCCAGCATTTTAGTAGCGGGAGGGCCTGCCGGTGAGCAGTTCTTC
d_call: TRBD2; cdr3_length: 14; clone_size: once; v_call: TRBV29-1; j_call: TRBJ2-3; cdr3_aa: CSVEPSGRRDTQYF; cdr3_nt: TGCAGCGTTGAACCTAGCGGGAGACGGGATACGCAGTATTTT
d_call: TRBD1; cdr3_length: 14; clone_size: -; v_call: TRBV29-1; j_call: TRBJ1-2; cdr3_aa: CSVARQGTDYGYTF; cdr3_nt: TGCAGCGTTGCCCGACAGGGGACGGATTATGGCTACACCTTC
d_call: TRBD1; cdr3_length: 16; clone_size: few; v_call: TRBV28; j_call: TRBJ1-4; cdr3_aa: CASSSPAWTGEEKLFF; cdr3_nt: TGTGCCAGCAGTTCCCCCGCTTGGACAGGGGAGGAAAAACTGTTTTTT
d_call: TRBD1; cdr3_length: 14; clone_size: many; v_call: TRBV28; j_call: TRBJ1-2; cdr3_aa: CASSLGGQNYGYTF; cdr3_nt: TGTGCCAGCAGTTTGGGGGGACAGAACTATGGCTACACCTTC
d_call: TRBD2; cdr3_length: 15; clone_size: -; v_call: TRBV11-3; j_call: TRBJ2-3; cdr3_aa: CASSSGLEQTDTQYF; cdr3_nt: TGTGCCAGCAGCTCCGGACTAGAGCAGACAGATACGCAGTATTTT
d_call: -; cdr3_length: 16; clone_size: few; v_call: TRBV6-8; j_call: TRBJ2-4; cdr3_aa: CASNQWENLAKNIQYF; cdr3_nt: TGTGCCAGCAATCAATGGGAGAACCTAGCCAAAAACATTCAGTACTTC
d_call: TRBD2; cdr3_length: 16; clone_size: -; v_call: TRBV7-9; j_call: TRBJ2-3; cdr3_aa: CASRLTGTSGRDTQYF; cdr3_nt: TGTGCCAGCAGGCTAACCGGGACTAGCGGGAGAGATACGCAGTATTTT
d_call: -; cdr3_length: 13; clone_size: -; v_call: TRBV29-1; j_call: TRBJ2-4; cdr3_aa: CSIVGLAKNIQYF; cdr3_nt: TGCAGCATCGTGGGGCTAGCCAAAAACATTCAGTACTTC
d_call: -; cdr3_length: 15; clone_size: -; v_call: TRBV5-4; j_call: TRBJ2-1; cdr3_aa: CASSFPLSAYNEQFF; cdr3_nt: TGTGCCAGCAGTTTCCCCCTGAGCGCATACAATGAGCAGTTCTTC
d_call: TRBD1; cdr3_length: 14; clone_size: -; v_call: TRBV5-1; j_call: TRBJ2-5; cdr3_aa: CASSAWTGQETQYF; cdr3_nt: TGCGCCAGCAGCGCCTGGACAGGGCAAGAGACCCAGTACTTC
d_call: TRBD1; cdr3_length: 15; clone_size: -; v_call: TRBV9; j_call: TRBJ2-7; cdr3_aa: CASSPGTGQSYEQYF; cdr3_nt: TGTGCCAGCAGCCCCGGGACAGGGCAATCCTACGAGCAGTACTTC
d_call: -; cdr3_length: 13; clone_size: -; v_call: TRBV2; j_call: TRBJ2-3; cdr3_aa: CASSRTLTDTQYF; cdr3_nt: TGTGCCAGCAGTCGGACCCTCACAGATACGCAGTATTTT
d_call: -; cdr3_length: 13; clone_size: -; v_call: TRBV11-3; j_call: TRBJ2-5; cdr3_aa: CASSLAGRETQYF; cdr3_nt: TGTGCCAGCAGCTTAGCAGGGCGGGAGACCCAGTACTTC
d_call: -; cdr3_length: 13; clone_size: -; v_call: TRBV29-1; j_call: TRBJ2-1; cdr3_aa: CSVEDEVVDEQFF; cdr3_nt: TGCAGCGTTGAAGATGAGGTTGTGGATGAGCAGTTCTTC
d_call: TRBD2; cdr3_length: 17; clone_size: -; v_call: TRBV27; j_call: TRBJ2-7; cdr3_aa: CASSSQGVAGVSEEQYF; cdr3_nt: TGTGCCAGCAGTTCCCAGGGTGTTGCGGGAGTTTCGGAGGAGCAGTACTTC
d_call: -; cdr3_length: 13; clone_size: -; v_call: TRBV7-2; j_call: TRBJ2-7; cdr3_aa: CASSSPRAYEQYF; cdr3_nt: TGTGCCAGCAGCTCTCCCCGAGCCTACGAGCAGTACTTC
d_call: TRBD1; cdr3_length: 15; clone_size: few; v_call: TRBV11-3; j_call: TRBJ2-1; cdr3_aa: CASSRSGGVYNEQFF; cdr3_nt: TGTGCCAGCAGCAGATCAGGGGGTGTTTACAATGAGCAGTTCTTC
d_call: -; cdr3_length: 14; clone_size: -; v_call: TRBV28; j_call: TRBJ2-7; cdr3_aa: CASSLWGRPYEQYF; cdr3_nt: TGTGCCAGCAGTTTGTGGGGGAGACCCTACGAGCAGTACTTC
d_call: TRBD2; cdr3_length: 15; clone_size: -; v_call: TRBV5-4; j_call: TRBJ2-7; cdr3_aa: CASREGLADNYEQYF; cdr3_nt: TGTGCCAGCAGAGAGGGACTAGCGGATAACTACGAGCAGTACTTC
d_call: TRBD1; cdr3_length: 16; clone_size: -; v_call: TRBV5-4; j_call: TRBJ2-3; cdr3_aa: CASSLGRQGATDTQYF; cdr3_nt: TGTGCCAGCAGCTTGGGACGACAGGGGGCGACAGATACGCAGTATTTT
d_call: TRBD1; cdr3_length: 15; clone_size: -; v_call: TRBV9; j_call: TRBJ2-7; cdr3_aa: CASSPQGDGLYEQYF; cdr3_nt: TGTGCCAGCAGCCCCCAGGGGGACGGCCTCTACGAGCAGTACTTC
d_call: -; cdr3_length: 15; clone_size: -; v_call: TRBV28; j_call: TRBJ1-5; cdr3_aa: CASSLSRTGNQPQHF; cdr3_nt: TGTGCCAGCAGTTTATCGCGGACGGGCAATCAGCCCCAGCATTTT
d_call: -; cdr3_length: 17; clone_size: -; v_call: TRBV12-2; j_call: TRBJ2-7; cdr3_aa: CASRLVWTSGRTYEQYF; cdr3_nt: TGTGCAAGTCGCTTAGTGTGGACTAGCGGGAGGACCTACGAGCAGTACTTC
d_call: -; cdr3_length: 15; clone_size: -; v_call: TRBV11-2; j_call: TRBJ2-7; cdr3_aa: CASSRKQVDSYEQYF; cdr3_nt: TGTGCCAGCAGCCGGAAACAGGTAGATTCCTACGAGCAGTACTTC
d_call: -; cdr3_length: 16; clone_size: -; v_call: TRBV7-2; j_call: TRBJ1-3; cdr3_aa: CASSQQGRYSGNTIYF; cdr3_nt: TGTGCCAGCAGCCAACAGGGCCGTTACTCTGGAAACACCATATATTTT
d_call: -; cdr3_length: 16; clone_size: -; v_call: TRBV4-3; j_call: TRBJ2-6; cdr3_aa: CASSQDPFSGANVLTF; cdr3_nt: TGCGCCAGCAGCCAAGATCCGTTCTCTGGGGCCAACGTCCTGACTTTC
d_call: -; cdr3_length: 13; clone_size: -; v_call: TRBV30; j_call: TRBJ2-1; cdr3_aa: CAWSTGVYNEQFF; cdr3_nt: TGTGCCTGGAGTACGGGAGTCTACAATGAGCAGTTCTTC
d_call: -; cdr3_length: 14; clone_size: -; v_call: TRBV9; j_call: TRBJ2-5; cdr3_aa: CASSVDVRQETQYF; cdr3_nt: TGTGCCAGCAGCGTAGACGTCAGACAAGAGACCCAGTACTTC
d_call: -; cdr3_length: 13; clone_size: -; v_call: TRBV10-3; j_call: TRBJ2-5; cdr3_aa: CAISVGGQETQYF; cdr3_nt: TGTGCCATCAGTGTTGGGGGCCAAGAGACCCAGTACTTC
d_call: TRBD1; cdr3_length: 13; clone_size: -; v_call: TRBV7-3; j_call: TRBJ1-1; cdr3_aa: CASSFGTGTEAFF; cdr3_nt: TGTGCCAGCAGCTTTGGGACAGGCACTGAAGCTTTCTTT
d_call: -; cdr3_length: 13; clone_size: -; v_call: TRBV7-2; j_call: TRBJ1-1; cdr3_aa: CASSLLGNTEAFF; cdr3_nt: TGTGCCAGCAGCTTATTGGGGAACACTGAAGCTTTCTTT
d_call: -; cdr3_length: 13; clone_size: -; v_call: TRBV7-3; j_call: TRBJ2-7; cdr3_aa: CASSLGPSYEQYF; cdr3_nt: TGTGCCAGCAGCTTAGGACCGAGCTACGAGCAGTACTTC
d_call: TRBD2; cdr3_length: 14; clone_size: many; v_call: TRBV25-1; j_call: TRBJ2-1; cdr3_aa: CASSDSGSYNEQFF; cdr3_nt: TGTGCCAGCAGTGATAGCGGGAGTTACAATGAGCAGTTCTTC
d_call: -; cdr3_length: 11; clone_size: once; v_call: TRBV29-1; j_call: TRBJ2-3; cdr3_aa: CSVVVTDTQYF; cdr3_nt: TGCAGCGTTGTTGTGACAGATACGCAGTATTTT
d_call: -; cdr3_length: 12; clone_size: many; v_call: TRBV27; j_call: TRBJ2-7; cdr3_aa: CASRSPSYEQYF; cdr3_nt: TGTGCCAGCAGGTCCCCCTCGTACGAGCAGTACTTC
d_call: -; cdr3_length: 15; clone_size: -; v_call: TRBV18; j_call: TRBJ1-2; cdr3_aa: CASSPGAASNYGYTF; cdr3_nt: TGTGCCAGCTCACCAGGCGCAGCTTCTAACTATGGCTACACCTTC
d_call: TRBD1; cdr3_length: 18; clone_size: -; v_call: TRBV13; j_call: TRBJ2-7; cdr3_aa: CASSLNPISDRGVRGQYF; cdr3_nt: TGTGCCAGCAGCTTAAACCCCATCAGCGACAGGGGCGTCCGTGGGCAGTACTTC
d_call: -; cdr3_length: 14; clone_size: -; v_call: TRBV9; j_call: TRBJ1-2; cdr3_aa: CASSGGRGGYGYTF; cdr3_nt: TGTGCCAGCAGCGGAGGACGGGGAGGCTATGGCTACACCTTC
d_call: TRBD1; cdr3_length: 15; clone_size: -; v_call: TRBV27; j_call: TRBJ1-5; cdr3_aa: CASSSQTGGNQPQHF; cdr3_nt: TGTGCCAGCAGTTCACAGACAGGGGGCAATCAGCCCCAGCATTTT
d_call: -; cdr3_length: 15; clone_size: -; v_call: TRBV9; j_call: TRBJ1-2; cdr3_aa: CASSVGVIGGYGYTF; cdr3_nt: TGTGCCAGCAGCGTAGGGGTCATAGGAGGCTATGGCTACACCTTC
d_call: TRBD2; cdr3_length: 19; clone_size: -; v_call: TRBV27; j_call: TRBJ2-1; cdr3_aa: CASTYRTSGRLVKYNEQFF; cdr3_nt: TGTGCCAGCACCTATCGCACTAGCGGGAGATTGGTCAAATACAATGAGCAGTTCTTC